This TCR beta chain was sequenced in a study of blood T cell repertoires in COVID-19. CDR1 is LGHDT, CDR2 YNNKEL, per germline (reference sequence). The CDR3 spans 14 residues. V was trimmed by 7 bases and J by 2 bases, leaving 14 bases between them. The repertoire was sequenced with immunoSEQ multiplex PCR; TCRdb's copy has only in-frame clones and lacks some. Of 200,000 to 250,000 clones listed, roughly 83% are singletons. Input material: peripheral blood. The chain has TRBV3-1 (or the pseudogene TRBV3-2) and TRBJ1-1; a weak D match, TRBD1 (5 bases). The TCR comes from a man aged 80 or over with acute or convalescent COVID-19. The CDR3 DNA sequence: TGTGCCAGCAACGACCCGGGGGGAAACACTGAAGCTTTCTTT. Translating gives CASNDPGGNTEAFF.